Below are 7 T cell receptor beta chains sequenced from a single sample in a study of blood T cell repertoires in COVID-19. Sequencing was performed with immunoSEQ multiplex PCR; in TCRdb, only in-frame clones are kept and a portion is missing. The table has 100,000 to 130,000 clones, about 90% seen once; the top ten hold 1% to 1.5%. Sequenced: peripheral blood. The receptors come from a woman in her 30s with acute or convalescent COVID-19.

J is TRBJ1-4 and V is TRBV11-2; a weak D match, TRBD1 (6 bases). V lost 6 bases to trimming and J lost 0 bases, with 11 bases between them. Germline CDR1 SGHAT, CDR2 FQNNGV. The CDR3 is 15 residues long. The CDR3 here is CASRRTGPTNEKLFF. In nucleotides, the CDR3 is TGTGCCAGCAGACGTACAGGGCCAACTAATGAAAAACTGTTTTTT.

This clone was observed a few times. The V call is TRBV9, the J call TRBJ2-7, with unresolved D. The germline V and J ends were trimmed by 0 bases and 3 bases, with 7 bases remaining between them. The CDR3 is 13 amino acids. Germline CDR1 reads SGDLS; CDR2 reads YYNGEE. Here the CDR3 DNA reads TGTGCCAGCAGCGTAGACTTATACTACGAGCAGTACTTC. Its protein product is CASSVDLYYEQYF.

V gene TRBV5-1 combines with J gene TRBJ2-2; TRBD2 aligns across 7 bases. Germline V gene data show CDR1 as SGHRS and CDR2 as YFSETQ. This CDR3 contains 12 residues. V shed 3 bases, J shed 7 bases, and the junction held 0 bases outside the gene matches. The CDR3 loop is CASSWDYGELFF. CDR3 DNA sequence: TGCGCCAGCAGCTGGGACTACGGGGAGCTGTTTTTT.

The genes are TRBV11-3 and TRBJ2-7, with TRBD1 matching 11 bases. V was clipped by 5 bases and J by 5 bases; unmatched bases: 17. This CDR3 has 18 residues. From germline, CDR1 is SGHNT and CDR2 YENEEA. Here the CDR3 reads CASSKHPYGQGALDEQYF. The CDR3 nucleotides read TGTGCCAGCAGCAAACACCCCTATGGACAGGGGGCTTTGGACGAGCAGTACTTC.

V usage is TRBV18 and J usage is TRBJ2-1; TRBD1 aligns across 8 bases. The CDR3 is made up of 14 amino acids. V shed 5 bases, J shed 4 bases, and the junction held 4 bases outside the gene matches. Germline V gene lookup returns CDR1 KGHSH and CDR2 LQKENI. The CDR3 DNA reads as TGTGCCAGCTCAGGACAGGGACAATACAATGAGCAGTTCTTC. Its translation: CASSGQGQYNEQFF.

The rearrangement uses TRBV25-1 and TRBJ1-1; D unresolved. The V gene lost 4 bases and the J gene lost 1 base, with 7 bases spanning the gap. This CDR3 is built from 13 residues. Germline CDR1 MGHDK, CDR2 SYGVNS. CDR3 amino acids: CASSAGGNTEAFF. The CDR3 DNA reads TGTGCCAGCAGTGCAGGAGGGAACACTGAAGCTTTCTTT.

CDR3 coding DNA: TGCGCCAGCATCAAGGAGCGCGGGGGGAGCTCCTACAATGAGCAGTTCTTC. Amino acids: CASIKERGGSSYNEQFF. The chain has TRBV10-1 and TRBJ2-1; 8 bases fit TRBD2. The CDR3 has 17 amino acids. The ends lost 7 bases at V and 0 bases at J; junction bases unmatched: 11. Looked up from germline, CDR1 is WNHNN and CDR2 is SYGVQD (reference sequence).